This T cell receptor beta chain was recorded in a study of blood T cell repertoires in COVID-19 (TCRdb year 2020). Some background on the complete study: The collaborator samples originated in the United States, Italy and Spain and spanned the acute and convalescent phases of COVID-19. Subjects who had been exposed to COVID-19, were actively infected with it, or had recovered from it provided the deeply sampled blood TCRbeta repertoires that made up the dataset. The material from the prospective study consisted of cDNA or gDNA derived from T cells, B-cell-depleted T cells, or PBMCs. Samples came from the ongoing ImmuneRACE study (first 160 participants) plus 1,254 subjects from 6 global collaborators. The sample metadata nearly always contained a de-identified subject ID, COVID-19 status, age in years and sex. Where available, HLA class I and class II types were obtained from metadata supplied by the sample provider rather than from assay-based typing. The repertoires were made available in a free public database intended to serve as a resource for research on the immune response to SARS-CoV-2. The research as a whole found: Clinical and demographic metadata were provided uncurated, with the amount varying by source and participant.

A remark on this clone: The target of this receptor is not known. No quality values exist for individual bases; no much larger clone is one base distant.

V is cut by 4 bases and J by 6 bases, and the space between the germline ends is 14 bases. CDR1 and CDR2 are read off the germline V gene (reference sequence) as LNHDA and SQIVND. From cysteine to phenylalanine, the CDR3 is 14 amino acids long. Only the CDR3 region is kept as DNA, spanning 42 bases read in frame from base 1. Samples from volunteer blood donors who had recovered from COVID-19 were contributed by a second Seattle source. Each collaborating institution followed its own protocols to collect whole blood in K2EDTA tubes. For TCRbeta analysis, collaborators shipped samples in one of three forms: frozen whole blood, isolated PBMCs, or DNA extracted from either of those sample types. The immunoSEQ Assay, a bias-controlled multiplex PCR, was used to amplify TCRbeta CDR3 regions from genomic DNA. Per the authors' processing: Within the assay, amplification of reference gene primers was used to estimate how many nucleated cells each sample contained. To quantify the absolute abundance of each unique TCRbeta CDR3 rearrangement, sequence reads were collapsed and filtered. For each sample, productive Simpson clonality was calculated as the square root of Simpson's diversity index across productive rearrangements. TCRdb provides this immuneACCESS table in a form limited to in-frame rearrangements. Some clones are lacking; in checked studies, under half of them reflect an unresolved V gene, and why the rest are absent is not known. V and J calls and clone size are given by that table; D and trimming were obtained from the DNA. The sample data list under 200,000 clones, and around 80% of these were observed just once. Clones ranked in the top ten supply roughly 19% of the sample.

The sequenced sample was peripheral blood. The source is a woman in her seventies who had recovered from COVID-19. This chain joins TRBV19 to TRBJ2-3, and the D gene may be TRBD1, 5 bases matching. DNA sequence: TGTGCCAGTAGTAGGGGCAGATTGTTCGATACGCAGTATTTT. This is translated as CASSRGRLFDTQYF.